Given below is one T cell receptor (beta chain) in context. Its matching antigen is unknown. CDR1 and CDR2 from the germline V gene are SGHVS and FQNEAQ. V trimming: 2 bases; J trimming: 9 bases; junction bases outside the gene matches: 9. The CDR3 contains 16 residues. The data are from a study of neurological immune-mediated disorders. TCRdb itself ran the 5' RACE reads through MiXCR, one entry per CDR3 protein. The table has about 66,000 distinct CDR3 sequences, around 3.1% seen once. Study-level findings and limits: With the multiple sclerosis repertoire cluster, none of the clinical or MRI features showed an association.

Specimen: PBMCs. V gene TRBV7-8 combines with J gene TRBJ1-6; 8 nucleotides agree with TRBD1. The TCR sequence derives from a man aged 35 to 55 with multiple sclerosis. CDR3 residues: CASSLRPGGFGSPLHF. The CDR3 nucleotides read TGTGCCAGCAGCTTAAGGCCAGGGGGCTTTGGTTCACCCCTCCACTTT.